This T cell receptor beta chain was profiled in a study of Ad26.COV2.S vaccination and SARS-CoV-2 variants. Across the study: Once, or twice with 56 days between doses, Ad26.COV2.S was given intramuscularly.

Treatment of the sample: roughly 19 received Ad26.COV2.S at low or high dose, single or two shots; 5 received placebo; per-sample allocation not given. Sampling was performed 63 days after the first vaccine or placebo injection. Study findings and constraints: Following vaccination, spike-specific CD8+ and CD4+ T cell responses reportedly exhibited substantial breadth.

The assay was immunoSEQ multiplex PCR, and TCRdb's table has in-frame clones only and misses some. The sample has under 550,000 clones; around 89% are singletons. Trimming pared 2 bases from V and 6 bases from J, leaving 12 bases between. Germline CDR1 is SGDLS and CDR2 is YYNGEE. The CDR3 has 13 amino acids. About this clone itself: Its target is unknown.

Here the sequenced sample was peripheral blood, taken in a trial of Ad26.COV2.S vaccine versus placebo. The receptor comes from a person between 18 and 65 years old who received the Ad26.COV2.S COVID-19 vaccine or a placebo. The V call is TRBV9, the J call TRBJ2-7, with D possibly being TRBD1 or TRBD2 (5 bases each). The CDR3 spells CASSVGDRPEQYF. The CDR3 DNA reads as TGTGCCAGCAGCGTGGGAGACAGACCCGAGCAGTACTTC.